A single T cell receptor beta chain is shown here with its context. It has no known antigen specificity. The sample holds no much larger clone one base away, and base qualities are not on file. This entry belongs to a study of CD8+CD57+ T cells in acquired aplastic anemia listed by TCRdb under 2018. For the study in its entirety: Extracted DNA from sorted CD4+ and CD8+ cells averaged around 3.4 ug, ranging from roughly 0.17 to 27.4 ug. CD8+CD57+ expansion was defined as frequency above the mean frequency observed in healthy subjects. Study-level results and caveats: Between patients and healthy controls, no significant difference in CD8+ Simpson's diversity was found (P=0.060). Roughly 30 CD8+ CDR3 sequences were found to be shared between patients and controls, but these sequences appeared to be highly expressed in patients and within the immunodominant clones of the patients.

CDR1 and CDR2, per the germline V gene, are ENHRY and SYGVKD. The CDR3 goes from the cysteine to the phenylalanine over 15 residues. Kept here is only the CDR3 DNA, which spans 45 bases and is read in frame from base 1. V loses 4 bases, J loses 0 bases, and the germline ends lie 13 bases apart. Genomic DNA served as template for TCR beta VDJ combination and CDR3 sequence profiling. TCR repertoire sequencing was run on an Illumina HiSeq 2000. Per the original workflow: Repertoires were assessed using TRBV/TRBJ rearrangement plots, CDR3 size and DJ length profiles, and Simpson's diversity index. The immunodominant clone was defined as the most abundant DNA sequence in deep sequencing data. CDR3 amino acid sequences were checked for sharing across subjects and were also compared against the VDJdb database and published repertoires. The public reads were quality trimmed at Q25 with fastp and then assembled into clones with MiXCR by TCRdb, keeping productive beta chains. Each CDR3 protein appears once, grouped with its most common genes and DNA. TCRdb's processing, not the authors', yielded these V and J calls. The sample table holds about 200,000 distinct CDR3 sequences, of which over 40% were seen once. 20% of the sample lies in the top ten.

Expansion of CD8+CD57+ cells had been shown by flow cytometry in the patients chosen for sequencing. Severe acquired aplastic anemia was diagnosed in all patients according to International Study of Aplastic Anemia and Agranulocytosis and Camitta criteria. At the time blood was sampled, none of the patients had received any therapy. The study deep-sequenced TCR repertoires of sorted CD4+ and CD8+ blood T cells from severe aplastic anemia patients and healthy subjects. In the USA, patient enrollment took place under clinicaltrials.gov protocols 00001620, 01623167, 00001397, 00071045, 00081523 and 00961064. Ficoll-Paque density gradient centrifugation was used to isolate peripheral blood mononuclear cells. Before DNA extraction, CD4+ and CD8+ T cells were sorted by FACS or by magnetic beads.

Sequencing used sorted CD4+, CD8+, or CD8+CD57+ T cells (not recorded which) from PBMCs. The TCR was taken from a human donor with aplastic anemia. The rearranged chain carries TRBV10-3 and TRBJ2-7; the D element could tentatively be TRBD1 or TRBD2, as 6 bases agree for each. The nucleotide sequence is TGTGCCATCAGTGCGGGGGCAGCTAACTCCTACGAGCAGTACTTC. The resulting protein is CAISAGAANSYEQYF.